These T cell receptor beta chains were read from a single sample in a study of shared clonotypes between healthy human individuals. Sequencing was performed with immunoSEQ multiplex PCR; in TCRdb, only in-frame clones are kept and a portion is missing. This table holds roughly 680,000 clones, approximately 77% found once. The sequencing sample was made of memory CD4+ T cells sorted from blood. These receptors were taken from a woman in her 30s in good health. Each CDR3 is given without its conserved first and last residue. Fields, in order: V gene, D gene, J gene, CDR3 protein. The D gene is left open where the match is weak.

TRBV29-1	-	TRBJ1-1	SVGRGTEAF
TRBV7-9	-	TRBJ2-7	ASSPPGQGVYEQY
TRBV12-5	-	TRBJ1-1	ASGSVVPGGEAF
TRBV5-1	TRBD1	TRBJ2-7	ASSLTGTGEYEQY
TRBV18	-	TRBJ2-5	ASSRQAEETQY
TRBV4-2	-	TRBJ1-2	ASSQGHMNYGYT
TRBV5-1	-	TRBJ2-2	ASSLVENTGELF
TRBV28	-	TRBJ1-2	ASSLPWATGGGYT
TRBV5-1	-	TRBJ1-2	ASSLDRGGYT
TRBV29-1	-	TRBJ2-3	SGSGMPADTQY
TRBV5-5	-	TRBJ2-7	ASSFPARGHGEQY
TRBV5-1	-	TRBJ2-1	ASSFVSGRNNEQF
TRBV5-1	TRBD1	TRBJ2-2	ASSGHRGRSTGELF
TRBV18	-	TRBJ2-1	ASSPLSGDNEQF
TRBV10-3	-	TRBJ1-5	AIRGSLNQPQH
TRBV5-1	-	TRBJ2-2	ASSLALGPGGHGELF
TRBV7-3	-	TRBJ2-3	ASSSPGSSSESTDTQY
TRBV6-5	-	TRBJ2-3	ASSVTPGVDTQY
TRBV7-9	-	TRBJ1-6	ASSVDGQGSSYNSPLH
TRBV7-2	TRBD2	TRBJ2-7	ASSYDGRPSGLQY
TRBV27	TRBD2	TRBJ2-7	ASSLRGGGEQY
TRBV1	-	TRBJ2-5	TSSRRQETQY
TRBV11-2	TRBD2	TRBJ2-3	ASSSAALLAGGDTQY
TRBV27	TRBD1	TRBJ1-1	ASSDRDRDGVNTEAF
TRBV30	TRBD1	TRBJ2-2	AWSLPDRANTGELF
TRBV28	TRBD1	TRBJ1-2	AGDRGGYGYT
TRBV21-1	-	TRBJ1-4	ASSPTRQGPPTEKLF
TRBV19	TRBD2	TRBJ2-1	ASTSSGRVDEQF
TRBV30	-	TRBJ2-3	AWRTASTDTQY
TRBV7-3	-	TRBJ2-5	ASSLGGANQETQY
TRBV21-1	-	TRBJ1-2	ASSNRDSHIDYGYT
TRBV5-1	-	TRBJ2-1	ASSLDRGDRTYNEQF
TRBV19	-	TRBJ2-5	ASSRRDGETQY
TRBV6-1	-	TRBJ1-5	ASSEWNQPQH
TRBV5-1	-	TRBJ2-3	ASLSRGHPLDTQY
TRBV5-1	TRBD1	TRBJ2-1	ASSFGDRKNNEQF
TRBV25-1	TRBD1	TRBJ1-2	ASSRTGGYGYT
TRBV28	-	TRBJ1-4	ASSLGPGISEKLF
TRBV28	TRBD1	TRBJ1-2	ASTQGGANDYGYT
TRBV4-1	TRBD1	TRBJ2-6	ASSQRLTGFLDGSGANVLT
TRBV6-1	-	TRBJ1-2	ASSDLTGPNYGYT
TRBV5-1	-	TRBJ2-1	ASSFVVQGSSYNEQF